This TCR beta chain was captured by sequencing in a study of T cell changes during pregnancy in multiple sclerosis. TCRdb's copy holds only in-frame clones and misses some; the assay was immunoSEQ multiplex PCR. The table records about 39,000 clones, 90% to 95% of them present only once. There are 14 residues in the CDR3. From germline, CDR1 is SGHRS and CDR2 YFSETQ. The V and J ends lost 0 bases and 0 bases respectively, with 6 bases between them. The specimen was CD4+ T cells from peripheral blood mononuclear cells, collected after pregnancy. The clonotype originates from a female donor with multiple sclerosis, enrolled in a pregnancy study. The chain joins TRBV5-1 to TRBJ1-1, with D possibly matching TRBD1 (5 bases). In nucleotides, the CDR3 is TGCGCCAGCAGCTTGGGACAGATGAACACTGAAGCTTTCTTT. Its translation: CASSLGQMNTEAFF.